The 19 T cell receptor beta chains below come from one sample, sequenced in a study of cytomegalovirus exposure and HLA in healthy donors. Primers: 60 Vbeta forward and 13 Jbeta reverse. Measured with immunoSEQ multiplex PCR; TCRdb has only the in-frame clones, and not every one. Of roughly 200,000 clones listed, roughly 90% are singletons. Sequencing was done on a sample of PBMCs. These receptors were obtained from a boy between 2 and 10 years old in good health and CMV-seronegative.

The chain carries TRBV6-4 and TRBJ1-1; 10 nucleotides line up with TRBD1. Looked up from germline, CDR1 is MRHNA and CDR2 is SNTAGT. There are 12 residues in the CDR3. J gave up 10 bases and V 2 bases, and 1 base lay outside the gene matches. CDR3 protein: CASSDRQGAAFF. The CDR3 DNA sequence: TGTGCCAGCAGTGACAGACAGGGGGCAGCTTTCTTT.

There are a few counts of this clone. The CDR3 region is CASSLGGRAVNEQFF. Here the CDR3 DNA reads TGCGCCAGCAGCTTGGGCGGGAGGGCCGTTAATGAGCAGTTCTTC. This chain uses TRBV5-1 with TRBJ2-1; 9 bases align to TRBD2. With 0 bases clipped from V and 7 bases from J, the junction kept 5 bases outside the gene matches. CDR3 length: 15 residues. CDR1 and CDR2 from the germline V gene are SGHRS and YFSETQ. The full variable domain, rest sourced from reference TRBV5-1 and TRBJ2-1, is KAGVTQTPRYLIKTRGQQVTLSCSPISGHRSVSWYQQTPGQGLQFLFEYFSETQRNKGNFPGRFSGRQFSNSRSEMNVSTLELGDSALYLCASSLGGRAVNEQFFGPGTRLTVL.

This clone came up once. The gene calls are TRBV28 and TRBJ2-7; TRBD2 agrees at 12 bases. This CDR3 spans 20 amino acids. Per the germline V gene, CDR1 is MDHEN and CDR2 is SYDVKM. V shed 1 base, J shed 5 bases, and the junction held 18 bases outside the gene matches. The CDR3 is CASSLLGLALAGGRADEQYF. The CDR3 bases are TGTGCCAGCAGTTTATTGGGATTGGCGCTAGCGGGGGGGCGGGCGGACGAGCAGTACTTC. Using reference TRBV28 and TRBJ2-7 for the parts outside the CDR3, the full variable domain is DVKVTQSSRYLVKRTGEKVFLECVQDMDHENMFWYRQDPGLGLRLIYFSYDVKMKEKGDIPEGYSVSREKKERFSLILESASTNQTSMYLCASSLLGLALAGGRADEQYFGPGTRLTVT.

This clone appeared a few times. V and J are TRBV30 and TRBJ1-4; D is uncertain. This CDR3 region has 11 residues. Germline V gene data show CDR1 as GTSNPN and CDR2 as SVGIG (reference sequence). V was trimmed by 3 bases and J by 8 bases, leaving 7 bases between them. CDR3 region: CAWRTEEKLFF. The CDR3 DNA is TGTGCCTGGAGGACGGAGGAAAAACTGTTTTTT.

This clone was seen once. V gene TRBV28 combines with J gene TRBJ1-2, with 9 bases lining up with TRBD1. Losses at the gene ends were 6 bases for V and 4 bases for J; bases not matched to a gene: 9. The CDR3 is made up of 15 amino acids. Germline-derived CDR1 and CDR2 are MDHEN and SYDVKM. CDR3 DNA: TGTGCCAGCAGCATCGAACAGGGGGCTGTCTATGGCTACACCTTC. Translating gives CASSIEQGAVYGYTF.

This chain connects TRBV5-1 to TRBJ1-5; perhaps TRBD1 as D (5 bases). The CDR3 loop spans 15 amino acids. V was shortened by 0 bases and J by 7 bases, with 14 bases between the two germline ends. Germline assignment: CDR1 SGHRS and CDR2 YFSETQ. CDR3 nucleotide sequence: TGCGCCAGCAGCTTGGAGGGGCAGGGAGGGCAGCCCCAGCATTTT. Protein: CASSLEGQGGQPQHF.

This chain connects TRBV5-6 to TRBJ1-2, with 9 nucleotides matching TRBD1. This CDR3 comprises 14 residues. In germline, CDR1 is SGHDT, CDR2 YYEEEE. The V and J ends lost 3 bases and 3 bases, in that order; junction bases with no gene match: 3. This CDR3 reads CASSSGQGDYGYTF. For the CDR3, the DNA is TGTGCCAGCAGCTCGGGACAGGGTGACTATGGCTACACCTTC.

DNA of the CDR3: TGTGCCAGCACCCGGACAGGGGGACGCGAGCAGTACTTC. Translated, it gives CASTRTGGREQYF. J is TRBJ2-7 and V is TRBV6-1, with 10 nucleotides matching TRBD1. The CDR3 covers 13 residues. Germline trimming cut 7 bases from V and 6 bases from J; bases unmatched to any gene: 6. Germline loops: CDR1 MNHNS, CDR2 SASEGT.

The chain joins TRBV11-3 to TRBJ2-1, with 7 nucleotides matching TRBD2. V gave up 1 base and J gave up 8 bases; unmatched junction bases: 8. The CDR3 extends over 15 amino acids. CDR1 is SGHNT and CDR2 is YENEEA in the germline V gene. The CDR3 loop reads CASSLGRGTADEQFF. CDR3 in DNA: TGTGCCAGCAGCTTAGGGCGGGGGACCGCGGATGAGCAGTTCTTC.

This clone occurred a few times. V gene TRBV5-1 combines with J gene TRBJ1-1; 8 nucleotides match TRBD1. The CDR3 spans 14 residues. V lost 7 bases to trimming and J lost 5 bases; unmatched junction nucleotides: 10. Germline V gene data show CDR1 as SGHRS and CDR2 as YFSETQ. The CDR3 DNA is TGCGCCAGCGGCTCGACAGGGGTTTGGACTGAAGCTTTCTTT. Its protein is CASGSTGVWTEAFF.

The chain carries TRBV2 and TRBJ2-7; D gene unclear. The CDR3 runs to 14 residues. Germline CDR1 reads SNHLY; CDR2 reads FYNNEI. Trimming pared 5 bases from V and 0 bases from J, leaving 11 bases between. CDR3 DNA sequence: TGTGCCAGCAGTCCGTTTGCAGGCTCCTACGAGCAGTACTTC. Amino acid sequence: CASSPFAGSYEQYF. The full variable domain, its missing parts supplied by reference TRBV2 and TRBJ2-7, is EPEVTQTPSHQVTQMGQEVILRCVPISNHLYFYWYRQILGQKVEFLVSFYNNEISEKSEIFDDQFSVERPDGSNFTLKIRSTKLEDSAMYFCASSPFAGSYEQYFGPGTRLTVT.

The rearrangement joins TRBV28 to TRBJ2-5; TRBD2 agrees at 10 bases. Germline V lookup: CDR1 MDHEN, CDR2 SYDVKM. Trimming took 4 bases from V and 6 from J; bases not matched to a gene: 8. This CDR3 contains 15 residues. The CDR3 sequence is CASSYPSGGAKTQYF. For the CDR3, the DNA is TGTGCCAGCAGTTATCCGAGCGGGGGGGCGAAGACCCAGTACTTC.

This chain uses TRBV2 with TRBJ1-3, with 8 bases aligning to TRBD1. V dropped 6 bases and J dropped 6; count of bases not matched to a gene: 1. The CDR3 is 12 amino acids. The germline V gene has CDR1 SNHLY and CDR2 FYNNEI. The CDR3 sequence is CASRDRVNTIYF. CDR3 DNA: TGTGCCAGCAGGGACAGGGTAAACACCATATATTTT.

The chain couples TRBV28 to TRBJ1-5, with 7 bases identical to TRBD1. The V gene's germline CDR1 is MDHEN and CDR2 SYDVKM. The CDR3 consists of 15 residues. Unmatched junction bases numbered 4, after V lost 5 bases and J lost 0 bases. The CDR3 region has the DNA TGTGCCAGCAGTCGGGACAGATATAGCAATCAGCCCCAGCATTTT. Its translation is CASSRDRYSNQPQHF. Drawing the rest from reference TRBV28 and TRBJ1-5, the complete variable domain is DVKVTQSSRYLVKRTGEKVFLECVQDMDHENMFWYRQDPGLGLRLIYFSYDVKMKEKGDIPEGYSVSREKKERFSLILESASTNQTSMYLCASSRDRYSNQPQHFGDGTRLSIL.

The V and J genes are TRBV7-2 and TRBJ1-2; D gene unclear. The CDR3 sequence is 15 residues long. Germline values: CDR1 SGHTA, CDR2 FQGNSA. Trimming left V 3 bases short and J 4 bases short, with 15 bases between. The CDR3 spells CASSLTIERLYGYTF. Here the CDR3 DNA reads TGTGCCAGCAGCTTGACGATAGAGCGTCTCTATGGCTACACCTTC.

The chain carries TRBV5-1 and TRBJ2-1, with D perhaps matching TRBD2 (6 bases). The CDR3 has 15 residues. Trimming left V 5 bases short and J 7 bases short, with 19 bases between. CDR1 and CDR2 from the germline V gene are SGHRS and YFSETQ. The CDR3 here is CASSPLASESNEQFF. Here the CDR3 DNA reads TGCGCCAGCAGTCCTCTAGCGTCCGAAAGTAATGAGCAGTTCTTC. The variable domain in full, completed from reference TRBV5-1 and TRBJ2-1, reads KAGVTQTPRYLIKTRGQQVTLSCSPISGHRSVSWYQQTPGQGLQFLFEYFSETQRNKGNFPGRFSGRQFSNSRSEMNVSTLELGDSALYLCASSPLASESNEQFFGPGTRLTVL.

The table lists this clone with a count of one. V gene TRBV27 combines with J gene TRBJ1-6, with 7 bases that match TRBD1. This CDR3 is 13 amino acids long. Germline V gives CDR1 MNHEY, CDR2 SMNVEV (reference sequence). Trimming cost V 11 bases and J 7 bases; bases outside gene matches: 8. Here the CDR3 DNA reads TGTGCCCGTAAACAGGGGATAAATTCACCCCTCCACTTT. This sequence encodes CARKQGINSPLHF.

The chain recombines TRBV6-5 with TRBJ1-4; D is possibly TRBD1 (6 bases). This CDR3 has 13 residues. Trimming took off 5 bases at V and 7 bases at J, with 11 bases between the two ends. Germline CDR1 is MNHEY and CDR2 is SVGAGI. In nucleotides, the CDR3 is TGTGCCAGCAGTGTTCTCAGGGGTGAAAAACTGTTTTTT. Its protein is CASSVLRGEKLFF.

V and J are TRBV9 and TRBJ2-1, with 8 bases matching TRBD2. The germline gives CDR1 SGDLS, CDR2 YYNGEE. V was pared by 4 bases and J by 1 base, with 10 bases of the junction left unmatched. This CDR3 has 17 amino acids. CDR3 residues: CASSSGGSGRSYNEQFF. The CDR3 region has the DNA TGTGCCAGCAGCTCGGGGGGCAGCGGGAGATCCTACAATGAGCAGTTCTTC.